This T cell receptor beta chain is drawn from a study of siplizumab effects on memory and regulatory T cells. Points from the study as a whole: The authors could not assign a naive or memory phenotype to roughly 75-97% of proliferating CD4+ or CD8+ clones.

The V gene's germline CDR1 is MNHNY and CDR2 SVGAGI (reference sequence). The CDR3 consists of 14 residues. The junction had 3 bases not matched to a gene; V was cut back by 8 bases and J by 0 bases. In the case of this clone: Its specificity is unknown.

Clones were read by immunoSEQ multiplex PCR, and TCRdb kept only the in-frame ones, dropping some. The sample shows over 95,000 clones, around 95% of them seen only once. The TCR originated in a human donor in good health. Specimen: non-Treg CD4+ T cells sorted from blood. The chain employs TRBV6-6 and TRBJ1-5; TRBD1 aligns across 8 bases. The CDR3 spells CASGTGNSNQPQHF. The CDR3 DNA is TGTGCCAGCGGGACAGGAAATAGCAATCAGCCCCAGCATTTT.